The clone carrying this T cell receptor beta chain was recorded many times. Its antigen is not known. V was shortened by 4 bases and J by 5 bases, with 11 bases between the two germline ends. Germline V lookup: CDR1 LGHDT, CDR2 YNNKEL (reference sequence). The CDR3 has 13 amino acids. Researchers used 5'RACE with constant-segment primers to make TCR alpha and TCR beta cDNA libraries that carry sample barcodes and UMIs. TCRdb independently ran MiXCR on the 5' RACE reads; one entry per CDR3 protein. The sample yields about 410,000 distinct CDR3 sequences, more than 15% seen once. The sample originates from a study of T-cell memory formation after mild COVID-19. Study-level background: Across donors, TCR clusters were largely donor specific.

Notes on the study in general: In pre-infection memory, a portion of responding clones appeared, which suggested that cross-reactive memory joined.

This clonotype was obtained from a man younger than 35 who had mild COVID-19 (a few samples of this study predate the infection). Cell type and time point are not known. The V gene is TRBV3-1, the J gene TRBJ2-5, with D hard to call. The sequencing input was PBMCs or a T cell subset sorted from them (not recorded which). CDR3 in DNA: TGTGCCAGCAGCCTACGCGCAGCGGAGACCCAGTACTTC. Its protein is CASSLRAAETQYF.